A single sample is the source of the 21 T cell receptor beta chains below, sequenced in a study of shared clonotypes between healthy human individuals. Clones were read by immunoSEQ multiplex PCR, and TCRdb kept only the in-frame ones, dropping some. The sample includes 2,500,000 or so clones, 80% to 95% of them seen just once. Sequenced: naive CD4+ T cells from PBMCs. Subset of the sample: CD45RA+ positively selected. All receptors derive from a man younger than 35 in good health. Some clones in this sample may be carry-over from other donors' samples.

This clone was counted a few times. The chain carries TRBV19 and TRBJ1-2; D not certain. Germline lookup yields CDR1 LNHDA and CDR2 SQIVND (reference sequence). V lost 3 bases, J lost 4 bases, and 15 bases lay in between. This CDR3 spans 15 amino acids. The CDR3, as DNA: TGTGCCAGTAGTATCAGAAGGGATGGGCCCTATGGCTACACCTTC. The encoded protein is CASSIRRDGPYGYTF.

This chain links TRBV19 with TRBJ1-2, with a possible D match to TRBD1 (6 bases). From germline, CDR1 is LNHDA and CDR2 SQIVND (reference sequence). The CDR3 has 15 amino acids. Trimming took 5 bases from V and 5 from J, leaving 18 bases between them. The DNA for the CDR3 is TGTGCCAGTAGTCCCTACAGGGTTCCGGGGTATGGCTACACCTTC. Translated: CASSPYRVPGYGYTF.

The chain recombines TRBV15 with TRBJ2-3; the D gene is possibly TRBD2 (6 bases). V was trimmed by 0 bases and J by 3 bases, leaving 16 bases between them. The CDR3 is 17 amino acids. CDR1 and CDR2 from the germline V gene are LNHNV and YYDKDF (reference sequence). In nucleotides, the CDR3 is TGTGCCACCAGCAGAGAGTATAGGTCTAGCGTGACAGATACGCAGTATTTT. Translation gives CATSREYRSSVTDTQYF.

This clone is a singleton in its sample. The V and J genes are TRBV6-6 and TRBJ1-2; no clear D gene. The CDR3 is 13 residues long. V was cut by 5 bases and J by 8 bases, with 15 bases left in between. CDR1 and CDR2 (germline): MNHNY, SVGAGI (reference sequence). The CDR3 spells CASSPWSSEGYTF. CDR3 in DNA: TGTGCCAGCAGTCCCTGGTCCTCTGAGGGCTACACCTTC.

The chain has TRBV4-2 and TRBJ2-5, with 10 bases fitting TRBD2. Germline-derived CDR1 and CDR2 are LGHNA and YNFKEQ. CDR3 length: 17 amino acids. Germline trimming cut 0 bases from V and 7 bases from J; bases unmatched to any gene: 11. DNA for the CDR3: TGTGCCAGCAGCCAAGAGCAATCCAGCGGGAGGGTGGTGACCCAGTACTTC. It codes for CASSQEQSSGRVVTQYF.

V is TRBV5-4 and J is TRBJ2-4; 8 bases match TRBD2. Germline trimming cut 4 bases from V and 6 bases from J; bases unmatched to any gene: 6. This CDR3 has 14 residues. CDR1 is SGHNT, CDR2 YYREEE, per germline (reference sequence). The CDR3 here is CASSQTSEGNIQYF. CDR3 coding DNA: TGTGCCAGCAGCCAGACTAGCGAGGGAAACATTCAGTACTTC.

The V and J genes are TRBV7-3 and TRBJ2-3; D may correspond to TRBD1 or TRBD2 (5 bases each). This CDR3 is 16 amino acids long. The ends were cut back, 2 bases at V and 0 bases at J, with 12 bases in the middle. Looked up from germline, CDR1 is SGHTA and CDR2 is FQGTGA. CDR3 residues: CASSLGGVGSTDTQYF. CDR3 DNA: TGTGCCAGCAGCTTAGGGGGAGTAGGTAGCACAGATACGCAGTATTTT.

The rearrangement links TRBV2 to TRBJ2-5; 10 bases fit TRBD2. The germline CDR1 and CDR2 sequences are SNHLY and FYNNEI. J gave up 2 bases and V 7 bases, and 4 bases lay outside the gene matches. The CDR3 totals 14 residues. Written as DNA, the CDR3 is TGTGCCAGCACACTAGCGGGGACTCAAGAGACCCAGTACTTC. Translating it yields CASTLAGTQETQYF.

V gene TRBV2 combines with J gene TRBJ2-5; D is unresolved. CDR3 length: 14 residues. In germline, CDR1 is SNHLY, CDR2 FYNNEI. V was pared by 6 bases and J by 4 bases, with 15 bases between. Here the CDR3 DNA reads TGTGCCAGCAGCTCCCAAAGGGCCGGAGAGACCCAGTACTTC. Amino acid sequence: CASSSQRAGETQYF.

The J gene is TRBJ2-4, the V gene TRBV20-1; the D is unclear. The CDR3 sequence is 11 residues long. The V gene's germline CDR1 is DFQATT and CDR2 SNEGSKA (reference sequence). The V end was cut by 2 bases, the J end by 8 bases, with 7 bases between. The chain's CDR3 is CSARPLDIQYF. The DNA for the CDR3 is TGCAGTGCTAGACCTCTAGACATTCAGTACTTC.

This chain connects TRBV5-4 to TRBJ1-4; D unclear. Germline values: CDR1 SGHNT, CDR2 YYREEE (reference sequence). V was shortened by 4 bases and J by 8 bases, with 18 bases between the two germline ends. The CDR3 length is 15 residues. The CDR3 DNA reads TGTGCCAGCAGCCCAAGATGGACCCGGCCCGAAAAACTGTTTTTT. Protein sequence: CASSPRWTRPEKLFF.

The CDR3 sequence is CAISENPFYEQYF. In DNA, the CDR3 is TGTGCCATCAGTGAAAACCCCTTCTACGAGCAGTACTTC. The chain employs TRBV10-3 and TRBJ2-7; no firm D call. In germline, CDR1 is ENHRY, CDR2 SYGVKD. With 3 bases removed from V and 3 bases from J, the gap between germline ends came to 9 bases. CDR3 length: 13 residues.

This chain links TRBV11-3 with TRBJ2-2; the match to TRBD2 covers 7 bases. The germline V gene encodes CDR1 SGHNT and CDR2 YENEEA. This CDR3 region has 15 residues. Germline trimming cut 1 base from V and 4 bases from J; bases unmatched to any gene: 3. The CDR3 region has the DNA TGTGCCAGCAGCTTAGTGACGGGAGGCACCGGGGAGCTGTTTTTT. This sequence encodes CASSLVTGGTGELFF.

The rearrangement joins TRBV30 to TRBJ2-3; tentatively, D is TRBD1 (6 bases). CDR3 size: 14 residues. V dropped 1 base and J dropped 2 bases, with 10 bases sitting between them. From germline, CDR1 is GTSNPN and CDR2 SVGIG (reference sequence). CDR3 in amino acids: CAWSGGGATDTQYF. The CDR3 DNA reads TGTGCCTGGAGTGGAGGGGGAGCCACAGATACGCAGTATTTT.

The chain is built from TRBV5-1 and TRBJ2-5; D is undetermined. The germline V gene has CDR1 SGHRS and CDR2 YFSETQ. Trimming pared 5 bases from V and 3 bases from J, leaving 14 bases between. CDR3 length: 14 residues. The CDR3 bases are TGCGCCAGCAGTATTGGCAGAACGGAAGAGACCCAGTACTTC. Translation: CASSIGRTEETQYF.

This chain connects TRBV7-3 to TRBJ2-3; a weak D match, TRBD2 (6 bases). V was shortened by 4 bases and J by 8 bases, with 10 bases between the two germline ends. The CDR3 spans 12 residues. CDR1 is SGHTA, CDR2 FQGTGA, per germline. CDR3 residues: CASSSPGATQYF. Here the CDR3 DNA reads TGTGCCAGCAGCTCCCCGGGAGCTACGCAGTATTTT.

The chain employs TRBV7-2 and TRBJ1-2; D not certain. This CDR3 comprises 14 residues. V lost 2 bases to trimming and J lost 4 bases, with 11 bases between them. Per germline, CDR1 SGHTA and CDR2 FQGNSA. The CDR3 loop is CASSLSSGSYGYTF. The CDR3 DNA is TGTGCCAGCAGCTTATCGTCGGGCAGCTATGGCTACACCTTC.

The chain has TRBV29-1 and TRBJ2-7, with D tentatively TRBD1 (6 bases). The CDR3 length is 12 residues. V lost 6 bases and J lost 8, with 17 bases in between. CDR1 SQVTM and CDR2 ANQGSEA come from the germline V gene. CDR3 in DNA: TGCAGCGTAATAACAGTGGGGGCCAAGCAGTACTTC. Translated: CSVITVGAKQYF.

The chain carries TRBV28 and TRBJ1-1, with D possibly being TRBD1 (5 bases). Trimming shortened V by 7 bases and J by 1 base, and 10 bases separated the two germline ends. Germline V CDR1 and CDR2: MDHEN, SYDVKM. The length of the CDR3 is 13 residues. The CDR3 protein is CASMRQTNTEAFF. CDR3 nucleotides: TGTGCCAGCATGCGACAGACGAACACTGAAGCTTTCTTT.

The chain employs TRBV5-4 and TRBJ2-7, with a weak D call TRBD2 (6 bases). The CDR3 runs to 13 residues. V dropped 6 bases and J dropped 2 bases, with 12 bases sitting between them. Looked up from germline, CDR1 is SGHNT and CDR2 is YYREEE (reference sequence). The CDR3 loop reads CASTSRTTYEQYF. For the CDR3, the DNA is TGTGCCAGCACCTCCCGGACTACCTACGAGCAGTACTTC.

Concerning this clone: Other DNA sequences in this sample translate to the same CDR3. V usage is TRBV6-1 and J usage is TRBJ2-2; perhaps TRBD1 as D (5 bases). CDR3 size: 15 residues. The V end was cut by 5 bases, the J end by 2 bases, with 12 bases between. Germline loops: CDR1 MNHNS, CDR2 SASEGT. The CDR3 DNA reads as TGTGCCAGCAGTCTAAGGGGCCAAAACACCGGGGAGCTGTTTTTT. Amino acid sequence: CASSLRGQNTGELFF.